One TCR beta chain is described in this entry. Its specific antigen is unknown. One base away there is no much larger clone; base qualities are not given. This sample stems from a study of shared clonotypes between healthy human individuals (dated by TCRdb to the early 2020s). Turning to the overall study: A couple of women and three men aged 18 to 49 years were included in the cohort. Different laboratories and diverse techniques were used to prepare libraries and sequence TCR repertoires, to increase sequencing depth and limit assay-specific biases. Per donor, leukapheresis produced somewhere between about 0.8 and 9 billion PBMCs. To estimate repertoire size and how much clonotype sharing occurs between individuals, the study deeply sequenced the blood TCR repertoires of about five healthy adults. For each donor, three plates each were used for CD4 naive and CD4 memory, two plates were used for CD8 naive, and one plate was used for CD8 memory. Paper-wide results and their limitations: Incomplete sequencing was indicated by rarefaction of sorted-subset datasets, despite the large sequencing depth. Higher generation probabilities were observed for clonotypes shared by all four sorted-subset donors than for non-shared clonotypes. Estimated clonotype richness was generally larger for naive than for memory subsets. Pairwise subsampling led to the expectation that sequencing depth would affect the degree of clonotype sharing among donors. Sampling was restricted to blood, and TCR repertoires in tissues likely differ from the TCR repertoires found in blood. The genetic and exposure-history diversity represented was limited by the small number of donors. Roughly 5% of naive CD4, around 4% of naive CD8, approximately 2.2% of memory CD4, and 0.4% of memory CD8 clonotypes were shared across several donors.

CDR1 and CDR2, per the germline V gene, are MDHEN and SYDVKM. The CDR3 goes from the cysteine to the phenylalanine over 13 residues. The entry retains the CDR3 DNA only, 39 bases that are in frame from base 1. Trimming costs V 1 base and J 6 bases, and their ends lie 9 bases apart. Donors were healthy HIV-negative adults with no recently reported acute infections or vaccinations. All donors were Caucasian adults living in Nashville, Tennessee, USA. CD4+ T cells were enriched by magnetic negative selection, after which naive cells were positively selected on CD45RA and the negative fraction was taken as the memory subset. Blood was collected by leukapheresis, and PBMCs were isolated by Ficoll-Histopaque density gradient centrifugation and then cryopreserved in liquid nitrogen vapor phase. Purity and quantity of every magnetically sorted T cell population were checked by analytical flow cytometry. Each sorted fraction had its genomic DNA isolated and then quantified by UV absorbance on a Nanodrop 2000c.

TCR CDR3 regions were amplified from genomic DNA by multiplex PCR using the deep immunoSEQ assay. Extracted genomic DNA from each cell subset was spread evenly across all wells of several immunoSEQ 96-well plates, with each plate serving as a replicate. For sorted subsets, about 200 ng genomic DNA, equal to about 30,000 T cell genomes, was loaded into each replicate PCR. Purified libraries were measured with a Qubit 3.0 fluorometer, size-checked on a Bioanalyzer 2100, and measured again with the KAPA Library Quantification kit. Each immunoSEQ 96-well plate was sequenced on its own single-read 150-cycle Illumina NextSeq 550 flow cell. For the original study's pipeline: Because only junctional sequences without quality scores were contained in the immunoSEQ output, filtering matching that applied to full-length reads could not be performed. To assign V/J genes and CDR3, sequences were annotated using PyIR, a Python wrapper for IgBLAST v1.9, with IMGT germline references. Reads with weak V/J assignments (E-value above 1e-6), missing CDR3, stop codons, out-of-frame junctions, or ambiguous translated residues were removed. V3J clonotypes were defined by identical inferred V gene, J gene, and CDR3 amino acid sequence. Percentage overlap between repertoires was calculated by dividing the number of shared unique clonotypes by the size of the smaller repertoire. Repertoire richness was assessed with RTK rarefaction, the Chao1 estimator, and Recon v2.1 estimates of unobserved clonotypes. For all TCRbeta clonotypes obtained by the gDNA method from a few donors, generation probabilities were computed with OLGA. TCRdb stores this immuneACCESS table with in-frame sequences only. Part of the clones is absent; in the studies checked, under half of the shortfall reflects unresolved V genes, and no reason is known for the rest. The V and J calls and clone size come from that table; D and trimming were worked out from the DNA. This sample holds about 1.5 million clones; 95% to 99% were observed only once. The ten top clones hold 0.4% to 0.55% of the sample.

This sequence originates from a man aged 25-45 years in good health. Recombination connected TRBV28 to TRBJ1-2; the D gene assignment is ambiguous. Specimen: naive CD4+ T cells sorted from blood. What this sample's cell subset or site label stands for: CD45RA+ positively selected. CDR3 reads: CASSLYQFDGYTF. In nucleotide form, the sequence is TGTGCCAGCAGTTTATATCAGTTCGATGGCTACACCTTC.